This section outlines one TCR beta chain sequence together with its context. Its matching antigen is unknown. Using immunoSEQ multiplex PCR, the repertoire was profiled, and TCRdb retains in-frame clones only, with some absent. The sample holds hundreds of thousands of clones, roughly 96% seen once. Terminally differentiated effector memory CD45RA+ cells were excluded from the naive CD8 cells, which were CD45RO-negative and positively selected for CCR7. Donors comprised only Caucasian adults living in Nashville, Tennessee. The ends were cut back, 6 bases at V and 3 bases at J, with 16 bases in the middle. Germline assignment: CDR1 WSHSY and CDR2 SAAADI. The CDR3 totals 15 residues. This specimen comes from a study of shared clonotypes between healthy human individuals. Whole-study results and caveats: There were few donors, and this limited the genetic and exposure-history diversity represented.

This rearrangement joins TRBV10-2 to TRBJ2-3, with D maybe TRBD2 (6 bases). The material sequenced was naive CD8+ T cells sorted from blood. The source is a young woman in good health. CDR3 loop: CASRTGTFPTDTQYF. The CDR3 DNA sequence: TGCGCCAGCAGGACCGGGACTTTCCCTACAGATACGCAGTATTTT.